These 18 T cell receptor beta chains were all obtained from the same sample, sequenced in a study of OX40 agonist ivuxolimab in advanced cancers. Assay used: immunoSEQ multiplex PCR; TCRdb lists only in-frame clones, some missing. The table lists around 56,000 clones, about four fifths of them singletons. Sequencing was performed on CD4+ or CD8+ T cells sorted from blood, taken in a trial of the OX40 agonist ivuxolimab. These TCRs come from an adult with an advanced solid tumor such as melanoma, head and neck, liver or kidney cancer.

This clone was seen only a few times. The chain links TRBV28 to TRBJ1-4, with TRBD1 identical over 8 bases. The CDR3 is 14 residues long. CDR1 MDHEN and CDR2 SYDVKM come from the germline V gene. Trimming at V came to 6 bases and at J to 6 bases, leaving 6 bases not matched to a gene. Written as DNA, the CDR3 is TGTGCCAGCAGGACAGGGGTTGGTGATGAAAAACTGTTTTTT. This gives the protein CASRTGVGDEKLFF.

The CDR3 here is CASSYSGQRYEQYF. Written as DNA, the CDR3 is TGTGCCAGCAGTTACTCGGGACAGAGGTACGAGCAGTACTTC. This chain connects TRBV6-6 to TRBJ2-7; 7 bases are shared with TRBD1. The CDR3 runs to 14 residues. J gave up 4 bases and V 0 bases, and 3 bases lay outside the gene matches. Germline CDR1 MNHNY, CDR2 SVGAGI (reference sequence).

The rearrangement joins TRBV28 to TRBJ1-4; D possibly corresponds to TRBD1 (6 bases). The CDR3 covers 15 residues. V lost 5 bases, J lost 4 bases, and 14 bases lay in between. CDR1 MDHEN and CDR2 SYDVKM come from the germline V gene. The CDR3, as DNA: TGTGCCAGCAGTACCCAAGGACAGCTTAATGAAAAACTGTTTTTT. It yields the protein CASSTQGQLNEKLFF.

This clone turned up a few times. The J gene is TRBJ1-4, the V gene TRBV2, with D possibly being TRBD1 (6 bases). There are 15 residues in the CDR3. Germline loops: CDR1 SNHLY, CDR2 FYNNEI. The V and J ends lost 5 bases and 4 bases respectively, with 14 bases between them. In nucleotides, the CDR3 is TGTGCCAGCAGTAAGGGGGGTGGAGTTAATGAAAAACTGTTTTTT. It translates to CASSKGGGVNEKLFF.

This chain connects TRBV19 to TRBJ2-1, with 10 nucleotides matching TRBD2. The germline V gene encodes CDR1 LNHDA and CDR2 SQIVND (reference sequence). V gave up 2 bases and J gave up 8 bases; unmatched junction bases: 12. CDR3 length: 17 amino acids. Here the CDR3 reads CASSIYPPSGSRHEQFF. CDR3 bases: TGTGCCAGTAGTATATACCCCCCTAGCGGGAGTCGCCATGAGCAGTTCTTC.

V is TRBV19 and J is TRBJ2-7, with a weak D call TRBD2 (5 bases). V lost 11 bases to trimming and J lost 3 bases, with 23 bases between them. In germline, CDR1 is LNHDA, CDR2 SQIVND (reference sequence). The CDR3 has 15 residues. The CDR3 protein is CASRSGEKSFYEQYF. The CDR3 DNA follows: TGTGCCTCCCGGTCCGGGGAAAAAAGTTTCTACGAGCAGTACTTC. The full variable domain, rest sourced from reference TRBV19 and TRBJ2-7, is DGGITQSPKYLFRKEGQNVTLSCEQNLNHDAMYWYRQDPGQGLRLIYYSQIVNDFQKGDIAEGYSVSREKKESFPLTVTSAQKNPTAFYLCASRSGEKSFYEQYFGPGTRLTVT.

CDR3 sequence reads: CAWSVRANTEAFF. CDR3 sequence (DNA): TGTGCCTGGAGTGTACGGGCGAACACTGAAGCTTTCTTT. V and J are TRBV30 and TRBJ1-1; D is uncertain. The V end was cut by 0 bases, the J end by 1 base, with 6 bases between. Germline CDR1 reads GTSNPN; CDR2 reads SVGIG (reference sequence). CDR3 length: 13 residues.

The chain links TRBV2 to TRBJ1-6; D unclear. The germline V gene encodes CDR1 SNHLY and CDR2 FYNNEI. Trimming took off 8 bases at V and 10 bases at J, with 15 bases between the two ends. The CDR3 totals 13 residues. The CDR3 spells CASFPGLRSPLHF. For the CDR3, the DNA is TGTGCCAGCTTCCCGGGATTGAGGTCACCCCTCCACTTT. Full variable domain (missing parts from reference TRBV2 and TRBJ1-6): EPEVTQTPSHQVTQMGQEVILRCVPISNHLYFYWYRQILGQKVEFLVSFYNNEISEKSEIFDDQFSVERPDGSNFTLKIRSTKLEDSAMYFCASFPGLRSPLHFGNGTRLTVT.

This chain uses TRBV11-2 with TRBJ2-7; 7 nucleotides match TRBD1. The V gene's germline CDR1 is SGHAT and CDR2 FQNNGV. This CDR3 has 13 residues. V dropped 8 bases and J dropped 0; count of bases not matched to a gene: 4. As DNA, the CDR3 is TGTGCCAGCGCTGGGGACAGCTCCTACGAGCAGTACTTC. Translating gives CASAGDSSYEQYF.

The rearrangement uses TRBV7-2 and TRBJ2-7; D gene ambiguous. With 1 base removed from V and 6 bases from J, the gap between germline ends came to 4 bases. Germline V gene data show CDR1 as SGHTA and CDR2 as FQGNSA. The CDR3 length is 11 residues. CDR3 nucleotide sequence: TGTGCCAGCAGCTTAGTAGCCGAGCAGTACTTC. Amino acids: CASSLVAEQYF. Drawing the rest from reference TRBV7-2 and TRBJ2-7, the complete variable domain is GAGVSQSPSNKVTEKGKDVELRCDPISGHTALYWYRQSLGQGLEFLIYFQGNSAPDKSGLPSDRFSAERTGGSVSTLTIQRTQQEDSAVYLCASSLVAEQYFGPGTRLTVT.

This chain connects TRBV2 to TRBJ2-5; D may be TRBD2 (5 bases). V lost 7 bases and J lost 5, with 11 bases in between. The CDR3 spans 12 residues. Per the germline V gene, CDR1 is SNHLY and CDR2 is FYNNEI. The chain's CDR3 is CASIGSRETQYF. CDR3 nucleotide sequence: TGTGCCAGCATAGGGAGTAGGGAGACCCAGTACTTC.

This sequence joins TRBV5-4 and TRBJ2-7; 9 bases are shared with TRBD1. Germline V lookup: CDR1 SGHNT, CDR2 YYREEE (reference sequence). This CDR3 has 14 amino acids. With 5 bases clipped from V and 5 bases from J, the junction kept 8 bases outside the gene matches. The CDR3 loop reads CASSTGQGRDEQYF. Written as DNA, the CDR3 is TGTGCCAGCAGTACAGGACAGGGGCGCGACGAGCAGTACTTC.

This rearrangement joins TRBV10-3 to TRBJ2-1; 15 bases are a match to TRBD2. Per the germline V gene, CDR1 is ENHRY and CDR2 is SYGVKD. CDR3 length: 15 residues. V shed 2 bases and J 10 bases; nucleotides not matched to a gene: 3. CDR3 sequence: CAISEGLAGGQEQFF. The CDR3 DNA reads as TGTGCCATCAGTGAGGGACTAGCGGGAGGGCAGGAGCAGTTCTTC.

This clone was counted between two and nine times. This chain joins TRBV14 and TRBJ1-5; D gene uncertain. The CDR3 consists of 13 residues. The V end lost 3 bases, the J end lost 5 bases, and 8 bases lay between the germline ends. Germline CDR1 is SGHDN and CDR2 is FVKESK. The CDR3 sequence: CASSQSSHQPQHF. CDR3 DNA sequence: TGTGCCAGCAGCCAGAGCAGCCATCAGCCCCAGCATTTT.

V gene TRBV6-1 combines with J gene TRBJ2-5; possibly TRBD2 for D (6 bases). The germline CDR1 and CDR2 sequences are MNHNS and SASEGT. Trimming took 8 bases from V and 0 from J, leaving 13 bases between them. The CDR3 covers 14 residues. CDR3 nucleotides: TGTGCCAGCGGGGGAGCGGGCAACCAAGAGACCCAGTACTTC. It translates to CASGGAGNQETQYF.

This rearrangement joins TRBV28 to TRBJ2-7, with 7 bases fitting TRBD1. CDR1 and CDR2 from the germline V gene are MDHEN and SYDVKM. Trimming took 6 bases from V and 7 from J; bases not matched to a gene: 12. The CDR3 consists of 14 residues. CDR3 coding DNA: TGTGCCAGCAGATGGGGGACAGAAACCCCGGAGCAGTACTTC. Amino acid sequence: CASRWGTETPEQYF.

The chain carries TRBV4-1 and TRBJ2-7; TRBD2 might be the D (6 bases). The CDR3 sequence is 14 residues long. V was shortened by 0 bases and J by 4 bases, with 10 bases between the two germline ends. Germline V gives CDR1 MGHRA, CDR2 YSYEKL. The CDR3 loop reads CASSQDSGRYEQYF. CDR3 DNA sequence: TGCGCCAGCAGCCAAGATTCCGGGAGATACGAGCAGTACTTC.

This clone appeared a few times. The CDR3 region has the DNA TGTGCCAGCAGTTACCGGGACTCCACCTACGAGCAGTACTTC. As protein: CASSYRDSTYEQYF. The V gene is TRBV6-5, the J gene TRBJ2-7; D may be TRBD2 (6 bases). This CDR3 is built from 14 residues. Germline CDR1 is MNHEY and CDR2 is SVGAGI. V was pared by 2 bases and J by 2 bases, with 10 bases between.